This T cell receptor beta chain comes out of a study of beta chain features in type 1 diabetes listed by TCRdb under 2018. With regard to the full study: Mean age, gender distribution, total cell number and subset yield did not differ between patients and healthy donors. Whereas all 28 donors provided naive and central memory subsets, regulatory and stem cell-like memory subsets were isolated from just 8 patients and roughly eight healthy donors. In the study, TCRB repertoires of sorted circulating CD4+ T cell subsets from recently diagnosed type 1 diabetes patients were compared with those of matched healthy donors. Across all samples, some 100,000,000 sorted cells were examined, and cell number per subset correlated strongly with RNA yield.

A single peripheral blood draw of about 120 mL on average was collected from each donor into heparinised tubes. Naive, central memory, regulatory and stem cell-like memory CD4+ T cells were sorted on a BD FACSAria II using a panel including CD45RO, CCR7, CD25, CD127, CD95 and CD27. Every sorted population had a purity above 95%. PBMCs were isolated right away by Lymphoprep density gradient centrifugation and were stained directly, without culture. So that batch effects would be minimized, each experiment stained and sorted samples in pairs, pairing one healthy donor with one patient. Sequences MDHEN (CDR1) and SYDVKM (CDR2) are obtained from the germline V gene. The CDR3, cysteine through phenylalanine, is 15 amino acids long. The retained sequence is limited to the CDR3, 45 bases, with the frame set at the first base. The germline ends are 15 bases apart after V is trimmed by 5 bases and J by 4 bases.

This clone was observed a single time. It has no known antigen specificity. No base quality information exists; no much larger clone differs at one position. Overall study results and their limits: Naive, central memory and regulatory TCRB repertoires appeared more similar among patients than among healthy donors. At VDJ recombination sites, type 1 diabetes patients had fewer insertions and more deleted nucleotides, which implies abnormalities in thymic rearrangement. HLA sub-analyses involved small numbers of individuals, so any influence of HLA type on TCRB rearrangement remained unresolved. In all four CD4+ subsets, TCRB CDR3 length was moderately but significantly shorter in type 1 diabetes patients. Because cDNA was sequenced instead of genomic DNA, highly expressing activated cells could be over-represented, though the groups showed no difference in activation or CD3 levels. Shorter templates might be favored by PCR, yet because patient and control samples were amplified and corrected together, any such skew would affect both groups equally.

The High Capacity cDNA Reverse Transcription Kit was used to reverse transcribe all of the isolated RNA, meaning that expressed TCRB transcripts were what got sequenced. Deep immunoSEQ sequencing was applied to naive, central memory and regulatory T cell samples, giving an average of roughly 3.3 million total reads per sample. After sorted cells were lysed in RLT buffer, RNA was extracted with DNase-treated RNeasy Micro or Mini kits, with the choice depending on cell number. To prevent cross-contamination, every cell subset was processed on its own, while patient and healthy donor samples were processed together. The immunoSEQ multiplex PCR was used to amplify TCRB sequences from cDNA, generating 87-bp fragments that spanned the CDR3 region. Sequencing of the amplicons was done on the Illumina HiSeq platform. For the original study's pipeline: Synthetic template baselines were used to correct PCR bias computationally, reads within Hamming distance 2 were collapsed together, and singletons that could not be merged were discarded. Reads were aligned to IMGT to assign V, D and J genes, CDR3 length, and insertions or deletions at six rearrangement sites. Within each subset, clonotype counts were normalized to the number of sorted cells before true diversity and Gini coefficients were calculated with the tcR R package. Repertoire sharing was quantified using the overlap coefficient calculated on TCRB nucleotide sequences. Out-of-frame TCRB sequences from naive cells were analyzed as a proxy for the pre-selection repertoire. This is the immuneACCESS table as TCRdb keeps it, with only in-frame sequences that have V and J called. A part of the clones is gone; compared with another copy, unresolved V genes explain less than half, and the rest is unexplained. The DNA gave D and trimming, while V, J and clone size come from that table. This sample is represented by roughly 380,000 clones; about 20% of them were singletons. About 0.044% of the sample comes from the top ten.

The V gene is TRBV28 and the J gene is TRBJ2-1, with TRBD2 as a weak D call on 5 bases. Sequenced material: naive CD4+ T cells from blood. The meaning of the sample's cell subset or site label: true naive CD4+ T cells. This receptor was obtained from a woman between 18 and 29 years old in good health. The CDR3 protein is CASSPPLSVYNEQFF. Read as DNA, the sequence is TGTGCCAGCAGTCCCCCCCTTAGCGTTTACAATGAGCAGTTCTTC.